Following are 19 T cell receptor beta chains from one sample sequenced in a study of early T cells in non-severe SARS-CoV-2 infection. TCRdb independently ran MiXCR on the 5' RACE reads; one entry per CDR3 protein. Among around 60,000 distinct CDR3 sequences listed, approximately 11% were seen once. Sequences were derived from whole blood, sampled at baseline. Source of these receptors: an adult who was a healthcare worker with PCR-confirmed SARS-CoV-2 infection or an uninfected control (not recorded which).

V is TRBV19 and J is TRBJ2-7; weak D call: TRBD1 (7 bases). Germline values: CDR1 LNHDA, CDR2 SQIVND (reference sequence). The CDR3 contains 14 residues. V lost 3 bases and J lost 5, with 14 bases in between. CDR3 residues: CASSIGGGRNEQYF. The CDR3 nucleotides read TGTGCCAGTAGTATCGGAGGGGGCCGTAACGAGCAGTACTTC.

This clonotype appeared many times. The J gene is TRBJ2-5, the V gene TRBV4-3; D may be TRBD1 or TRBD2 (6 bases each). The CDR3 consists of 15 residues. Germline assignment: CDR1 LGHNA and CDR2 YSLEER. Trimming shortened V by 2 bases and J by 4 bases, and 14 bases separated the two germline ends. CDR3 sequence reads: CASSQNVGGPETQYF. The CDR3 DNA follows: TGCGCCAGCAGCCAAAACGTAGGGGGGCCAGAGACCCAGTACTTC.

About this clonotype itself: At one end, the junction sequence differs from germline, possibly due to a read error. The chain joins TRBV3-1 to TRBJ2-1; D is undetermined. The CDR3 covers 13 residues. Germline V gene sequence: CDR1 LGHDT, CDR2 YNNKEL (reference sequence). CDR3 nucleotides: TGTGCCAGCAGCCAAGGTGCGCGTTCCCGGTCCCTCTTC. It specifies CASSQGARSRSLF.

In DNA form, the CDR3 reads TGTGCCAGCAGCGGGGACAGGGGGCGAGCTTTCTTT. It yields the protein CASSGDRGRAFF. The J gene is TRBJ1-1, the V gene TRBV9; 12 bases fit TRBD1. The J segment lost 10 bases and the V segment lost 3 bases, leaving 1 base of the junction unmatched. Germline CDR1 reads SGDLS; CDR2 reads YYNGEE. The CDR3 is 12 residues long.

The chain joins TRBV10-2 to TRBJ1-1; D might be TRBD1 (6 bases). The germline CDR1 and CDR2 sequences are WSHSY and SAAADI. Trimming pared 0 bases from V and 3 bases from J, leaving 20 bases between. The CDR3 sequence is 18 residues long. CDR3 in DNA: TGCGCCAGCAGTGAGTCCGGGCAGGGGAAGGGGGTCGACACTGAAGCTTTCTTT. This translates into CASSESGQGKGVDTEAFF.

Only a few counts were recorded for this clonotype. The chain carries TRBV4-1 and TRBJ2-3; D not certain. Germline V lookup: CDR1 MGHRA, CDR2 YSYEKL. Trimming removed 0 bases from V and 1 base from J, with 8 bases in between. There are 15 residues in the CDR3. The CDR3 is CASSQEGLGTDTQYF. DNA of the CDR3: TGCGCCAGCAGCCAAGAAGGTCTGGGCACAGATACGCAGTATTTT.

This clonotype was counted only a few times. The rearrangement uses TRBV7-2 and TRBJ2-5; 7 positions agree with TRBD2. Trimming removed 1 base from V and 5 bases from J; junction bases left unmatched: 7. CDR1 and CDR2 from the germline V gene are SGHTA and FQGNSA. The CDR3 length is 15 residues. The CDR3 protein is CASSLGGGPQETQYF. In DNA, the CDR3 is TGTGCCAGCAGCTTAGGGGGGGGACCCCAGGAGACCCAGTACTTC.

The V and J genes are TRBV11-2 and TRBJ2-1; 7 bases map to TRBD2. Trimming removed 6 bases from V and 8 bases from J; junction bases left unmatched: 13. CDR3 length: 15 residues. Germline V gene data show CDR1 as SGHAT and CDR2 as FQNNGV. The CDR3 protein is CASRTPVTSPHEQFF. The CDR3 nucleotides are TGTGCCAGCAGGACACCCGTGACTAGCCCCCATGAGCAGTTCTTC.

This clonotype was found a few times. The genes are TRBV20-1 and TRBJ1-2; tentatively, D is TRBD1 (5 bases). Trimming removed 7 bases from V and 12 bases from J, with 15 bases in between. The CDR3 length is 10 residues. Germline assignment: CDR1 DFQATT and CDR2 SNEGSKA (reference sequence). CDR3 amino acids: CSVEGRLHTF. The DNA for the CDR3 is TGCAGTGTGGAGGGGCGGCTGCACACCTTC.

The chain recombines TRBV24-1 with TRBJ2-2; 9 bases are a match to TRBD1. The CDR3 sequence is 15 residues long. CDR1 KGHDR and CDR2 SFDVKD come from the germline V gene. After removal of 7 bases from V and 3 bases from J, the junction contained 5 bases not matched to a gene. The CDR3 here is CATSRTGADTGELFF. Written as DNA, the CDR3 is TGTGCCACCAGCCGGACAGGGGCGGACACCGGGGAGCTGTTTTTT.

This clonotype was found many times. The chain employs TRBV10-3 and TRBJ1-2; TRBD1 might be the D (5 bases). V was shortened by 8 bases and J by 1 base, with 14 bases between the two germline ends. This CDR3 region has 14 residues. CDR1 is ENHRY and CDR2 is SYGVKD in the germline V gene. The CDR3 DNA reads TGTGCCATCTGGGAGGACACGATTAACTATGGCTACACCTTC. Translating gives CAIWEDTINYGYTF.

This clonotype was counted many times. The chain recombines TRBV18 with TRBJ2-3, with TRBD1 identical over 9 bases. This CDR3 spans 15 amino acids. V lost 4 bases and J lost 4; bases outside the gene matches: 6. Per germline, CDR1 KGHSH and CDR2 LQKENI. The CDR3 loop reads CASSHGTGNPDTQYF. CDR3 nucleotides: TGTGCCAGCTCACATGGGACAGGGAATCCAGATACGCAGTATTTT.

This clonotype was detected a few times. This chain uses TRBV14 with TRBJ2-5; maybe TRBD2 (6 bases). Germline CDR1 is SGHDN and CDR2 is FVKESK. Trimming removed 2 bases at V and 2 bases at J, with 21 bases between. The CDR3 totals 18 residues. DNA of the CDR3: TGTGCCAGCAGCCAACACCAAGAGTCTTTAGCGGATCAAGAGACCCAGTACTTC. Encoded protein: CASSQHQESLADQETQYF.

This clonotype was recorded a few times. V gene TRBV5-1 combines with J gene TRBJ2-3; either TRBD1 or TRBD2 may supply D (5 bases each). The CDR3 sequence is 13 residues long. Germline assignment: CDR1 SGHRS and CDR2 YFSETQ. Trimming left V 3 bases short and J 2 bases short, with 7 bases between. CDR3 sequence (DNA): TGCGCCAGCAGCTGGGACCACACAGATACGCAGTATTTT. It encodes CASSWDHTDTQYF.

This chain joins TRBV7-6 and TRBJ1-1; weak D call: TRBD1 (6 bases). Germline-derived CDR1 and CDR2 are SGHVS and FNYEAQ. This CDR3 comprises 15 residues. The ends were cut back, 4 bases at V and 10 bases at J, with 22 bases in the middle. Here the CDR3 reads CASSSLMNNRAVAFF. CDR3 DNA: TGTGCCAGCAGCTCCCTAATGAATAACAGGGCGGTAGCTTTCTTT.

CDR3 region: CASSFFQSGGPYEQFF. In nucleotides, the CDR3 is TGTGCCAGCAGCTTTTTTCAGTCGGGGGGGCCATATGAGCAGTTCTTC. This rearrangement joins TRBV11-2 to TRBJ2-1; 8 bases map to TRBD2. With V trimmed by 3 bases and J by 8 bases, 12 bases remained unmatched. Germline loops: CDR1 SGHAT, CDR2 FQNNGV. The CDR3 covers 16 residues.

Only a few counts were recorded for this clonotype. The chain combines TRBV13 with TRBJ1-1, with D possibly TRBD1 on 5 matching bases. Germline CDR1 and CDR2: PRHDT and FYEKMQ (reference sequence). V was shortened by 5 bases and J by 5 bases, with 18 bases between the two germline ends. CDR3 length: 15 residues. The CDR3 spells CASSTRKWGGTEAFF. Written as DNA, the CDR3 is TGTGCCAGCAGCACCCGGAAATGGGGGGGTACTGAAGCTTTCTTT.

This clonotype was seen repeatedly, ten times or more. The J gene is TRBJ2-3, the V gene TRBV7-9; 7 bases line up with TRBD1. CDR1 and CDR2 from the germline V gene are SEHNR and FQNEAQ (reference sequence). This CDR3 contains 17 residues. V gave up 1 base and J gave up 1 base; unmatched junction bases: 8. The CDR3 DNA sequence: TGTGCCAGCAGCTTAGAAGGACAGGCTCGGGGCACAGATACGCAGTATTTT. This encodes CASSLEGQARGTDTQYF.

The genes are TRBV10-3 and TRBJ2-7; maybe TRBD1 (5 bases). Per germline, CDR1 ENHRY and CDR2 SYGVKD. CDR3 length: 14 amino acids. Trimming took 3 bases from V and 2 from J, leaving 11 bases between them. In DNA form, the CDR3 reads TGTGCCATCAGTGACAGGGCCCAAGCCTACGAGCAGTACTTC. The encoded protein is CAISDRAQAYEQYF.